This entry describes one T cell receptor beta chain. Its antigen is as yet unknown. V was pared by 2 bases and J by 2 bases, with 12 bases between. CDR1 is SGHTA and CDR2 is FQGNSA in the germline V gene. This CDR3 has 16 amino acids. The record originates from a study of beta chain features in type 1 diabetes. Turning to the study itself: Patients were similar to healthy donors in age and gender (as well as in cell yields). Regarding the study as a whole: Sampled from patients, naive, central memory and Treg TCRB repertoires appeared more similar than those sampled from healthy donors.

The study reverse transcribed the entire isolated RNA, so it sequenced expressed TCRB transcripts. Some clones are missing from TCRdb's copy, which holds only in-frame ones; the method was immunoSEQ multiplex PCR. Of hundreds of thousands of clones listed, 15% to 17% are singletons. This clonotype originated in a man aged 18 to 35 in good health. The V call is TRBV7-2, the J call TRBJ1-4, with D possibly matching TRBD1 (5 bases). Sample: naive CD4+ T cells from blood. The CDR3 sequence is CASSLKAGTTNEKLFF. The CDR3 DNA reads TGTGCCAGCAGCTTAAAGGCGGGGACCACTAATGAAAAACTGTTTTTT.